This TCR beta chain derives from a study of T cells in Graves' hyperthyroidism and ophthalmopathy. Clinical symptoms, serum thyroxine and TRAb, thyroid ultrasound and orbital computed tomography together formed the diagnostic basis. RNA transcripts provided the source from which TCR beta CDR3 regions were amplified. When the TCR CDR3 underwent first-round RT-PCR, the HTBI primer set was used. TCRdb ran MiXCR on the multiplex PCR reads and lists one entry per CDR3 protein. Found here are around 600,000 distinct CDR3 sequences, 13% to 15% of them singletons; the top ten hold over 6%. Points from the study as a whole: Most expanded thyroid clonotypes above 0.001 also appeared in blood.

This clonotype appeared once. Its antigen is as yet unknown. The CDR3 is 13 residues long. Germline V gene lookup returns CDR1 MNHEY and CDR2 SMNVEV (reference sequence). The V end lost 0 bases, the J end lost 13 bases, and 13 bases lay between the germline ends. The V and J genes are TRBV27 and TRBJ1-5; the D gene is possibly TRBD1 (5 bases). Sequenced sample: blood. This sequence originates from a woman between 18 and 30 years old with Graves' ophthalmopathy. CDR3 in amino acids: CASSLSQGAGQHF. The CDR3 bases are TGTGCCAGCAGTTTATCGCAGGGAGCCGGTCAGCATTTT.